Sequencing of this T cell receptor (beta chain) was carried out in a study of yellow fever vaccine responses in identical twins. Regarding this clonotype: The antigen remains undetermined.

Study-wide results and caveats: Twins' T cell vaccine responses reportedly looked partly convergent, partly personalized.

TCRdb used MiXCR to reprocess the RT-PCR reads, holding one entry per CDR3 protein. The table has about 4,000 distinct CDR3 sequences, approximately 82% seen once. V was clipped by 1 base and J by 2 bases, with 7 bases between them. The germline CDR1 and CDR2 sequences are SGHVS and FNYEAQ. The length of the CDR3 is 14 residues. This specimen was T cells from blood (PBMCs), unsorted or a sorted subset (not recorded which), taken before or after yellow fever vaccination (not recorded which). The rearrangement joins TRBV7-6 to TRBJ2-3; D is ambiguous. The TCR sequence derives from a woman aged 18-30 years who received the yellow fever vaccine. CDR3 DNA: TGTGCCAGCAGCTTAGTGGGCTACACAGATACGCAGTATTTT. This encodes CASSLVGYTDTQYF. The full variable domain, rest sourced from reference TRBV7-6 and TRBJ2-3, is GAGVSQSPRYKVTKRGQDVALRCDPISGHVSLYWYRQALGQGPEFLTYFNYEAQQDKSGLPNDRFSAERPEGSISTLTIQRTEQRDSAMYRCASSLVGYTDTQYFGPGTRLTVL.